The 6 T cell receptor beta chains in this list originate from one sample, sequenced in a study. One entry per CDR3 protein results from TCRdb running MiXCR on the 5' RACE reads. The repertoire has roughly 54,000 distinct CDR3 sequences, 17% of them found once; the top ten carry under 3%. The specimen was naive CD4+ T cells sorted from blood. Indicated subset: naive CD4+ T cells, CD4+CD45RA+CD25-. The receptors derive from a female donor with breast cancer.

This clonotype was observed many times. In DNA form, the CDR3 reads TGTGCCAGCAGTGAAGGGGCTAGCGGCGCCGCCCTAGGGACCCAGTACTTC. It specifies CASSEGASGAALGTQYF. The chain employs TRBV6-1 and TRBJ2-5; 7 bases align to TRBD2. The CDR3 extends over 17 amino acids. Germline V gene sequence: CDR1 MNHNS, CDR2 SASEGT. V was pared by 1 base and J by 7 bases, with 15 bases of the junction left unmatched.

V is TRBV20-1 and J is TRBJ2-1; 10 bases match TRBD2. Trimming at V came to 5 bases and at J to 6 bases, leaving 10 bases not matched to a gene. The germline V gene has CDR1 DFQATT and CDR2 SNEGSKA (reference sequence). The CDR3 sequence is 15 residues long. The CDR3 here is CSAPGPSGSFNEQFF. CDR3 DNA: TGCAGTGCTCCCGGACCTAGCGGGAGTTTCAATGAGCAGTTCTTC.

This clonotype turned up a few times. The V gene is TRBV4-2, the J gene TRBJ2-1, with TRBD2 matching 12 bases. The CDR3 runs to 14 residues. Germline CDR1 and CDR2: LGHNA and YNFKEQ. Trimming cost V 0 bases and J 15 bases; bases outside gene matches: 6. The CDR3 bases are TGTGCCAGCAGCCAAGAGGCTAGCGGGAGGGCGGTGTTCTTC. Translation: CASSQEASGRAVFF.

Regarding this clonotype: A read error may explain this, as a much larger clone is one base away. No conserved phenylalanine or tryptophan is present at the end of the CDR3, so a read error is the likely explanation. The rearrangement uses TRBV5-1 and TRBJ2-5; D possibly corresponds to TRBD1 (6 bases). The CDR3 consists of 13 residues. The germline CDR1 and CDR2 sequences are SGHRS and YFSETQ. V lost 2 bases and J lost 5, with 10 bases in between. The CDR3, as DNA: TGCGCCAGCAGCTTACAGGGCGCGGAGACCCAGTACCTC. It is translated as CASSLQGAETQYL.

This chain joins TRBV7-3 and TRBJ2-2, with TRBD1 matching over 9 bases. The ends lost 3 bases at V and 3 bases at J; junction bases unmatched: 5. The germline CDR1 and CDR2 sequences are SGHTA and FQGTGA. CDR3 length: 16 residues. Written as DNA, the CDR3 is TGTGCCAGCAGCTTGACAGGGGGTGCGGACACCGGGGAGCTGTTTTTT. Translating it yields CASSLTGGADTGELFF.

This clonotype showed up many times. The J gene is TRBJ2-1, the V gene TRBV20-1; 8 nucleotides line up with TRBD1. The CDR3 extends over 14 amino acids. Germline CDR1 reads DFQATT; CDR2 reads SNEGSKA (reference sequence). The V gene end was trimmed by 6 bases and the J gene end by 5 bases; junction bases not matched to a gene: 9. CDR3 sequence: CSAPPGGYHNEQFF. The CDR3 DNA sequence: TGCAGTGCCCCCCCAGGGGGCTACCACAATGAGCAGTTCTTC.